One sample yielded the 23 T cell receptor beta chains listed below, sequenced in a study of cytomegalovirus exposure and HLA in healthy donors. The PCR had 60 Vbeta and 13 Jbeta primers. The repertoire was sequenced with immunoSEQ multiplex PCR; TCRdb's copy has only in-frame clones and lacks some. The sample carries under 150,000 clones, about four fifths recorded once. The specimen sequenced was PBMCs. All receptors come from a woman in her thirties or forties in good health and CMV-seronegative.

In its sample, this clone was seen a few times. The chain has TRBV5-4 and TRBJ1-1; 9 bases align to TRBD1. CDR3 length equals 15 residues. V trimming: 4 bases; J trimming: 3 bases; junction bases outside the gene matches: 7. Germline loops: CDR1 SGHNT, CDR2 YYREEE (reference sequence). The CDR3 DNA reads as TGTGCCAGCAGCGGAGGACAGGGGAGATACACTGAAGCTTTCTTT. Amino acid sequence: CASSGGQGRYTEAFF.

The chain carries TRBV4-1 and TRBJ2-1, with TRBD2 matching 10 bases. The germline V gene encodes CDR1 MGHRA and CDR2 YSYEKL. V lost 4 bases to trimming and J lost 2 bases; unmatched junction nucleotides: 14. There are 19 residues in the CDR3. CDR3 loop: CASSLKSASGSSPYNEQFF. The DNA for the CDR3 is TGCGCCAGCAGCCTTAAGTCGGCTAGCGGGAGTTCCCCCTACAATGAGCAGTTCTTC.

The V call is TRBV28, the J call TRBJ1-1; D is unresolved. The length of the CDR3 is 13 residues. CDR1 is MDHEN and CDR2 is SYDVKM in the germline V gene. Trimming took 9 bases from V and 0 from J, leaving 11 bases between them. CDR3: CASTRKMNTEAFF. CDR3 in DNA: TGTGCCAGTACTAGGAAGATGAACACTGAAGCTTTCTTT.

The chain recombines TRBV7-2 with TRBJ2-2; D not certain. This CDR3 spans 14 amino acids. Looked up from germline, CDR1 is SGHTA and CDR2 is FQGNSA. Trimming took 3 bases from V and 1 from J, leaving 6 bases between them. In DNA, the CDR3 is TGTGCCAGCAGCTTGAGGATGAACACCGGGGAGCTGTTTTTT. It translates to CASSLRMNTGELFF.

The chain recombines TRBV2 with TRBJ2-6; D is perhaps TRBD2 (6 bases). The CDR3 runs 16 residues. Germline CDR1 SNHLY, CDR2 FYNNEI. Trimming removed 6 bases at V and 3 bases at J, with 15 bases between. The CDR3 loop is CASRDPGSLGANVLTF. CDR3 nucleotides: TGTGCCAGCAGGGATCCCGGGAGCCTTGGGGCCAACGTCCTGACTTTC.

This chain links TRBV6-6 with TRBJ2-1; D might be TRBD1 (7 bases). Trimming cost V 5 bases and J 2 bases, with 16 bases left between them. The CDR3 runs to 16 residues. The germline CDR1 and CDR2 sequences are MNHNY and SVGAGI (reference sequence). This chain's CDR3 is CASSGRDSMAYNEQFF. In DNA, the CDR3 is TGTGCCAGCAGTGGGCGGGACAGTATGGCCTACAATGAGCAGTTCTTC.

Only one count was recorded for this clone. The chain employs TRBV27 and TRBJ2-7, with 8 bases fitting TRBD1. The CDR3 extends over 11 amino acids. Germline CDR1 and CDR2: MNHEY and SMNVEV (reference sequence). Trimming removed 9 bases from V and 6 bases from J; junction bases left unmatched: 4. The CDR3 loop is CASQGAGEQYF. The DNA for the CDR3 is TGTGCCAGTCAGGGGGCTGGCGAGCAGTACTTC.

This clone was found a few times. The chain employs TRBV28 and TRBJ2-5, with TRBD2 matching 8 bases. The CDR3 loop spans 15 amino acids. CDR1 is MDHEN, CDR2 SYDVKM, per germline. Trimming at V came to 4 bases and at J to 5 bases, leaving 9 bases not matched to a gene. This CDR3 reads CASSSELAARETQYF. CDR3 nucleotides: TGTGCCAGCAGTTCTGAACTAGCGGCCCGGGAGACCCAGTACTTC.

This chain uses TRBV29-1 with TRBJ2-7, with TRBD1 matching 10 bases. CDR3 length: 16 residues. The germline V gene encodes CDR1 SQVTM and CDR2 ANQGSEA. V was clipped by 0 bases and J by 4 bases; unmatched bases: 9. The CDR3 region is CSVEDGTGALPYEQYF. The CDR3 DNA reads TGCAGCGTTGAAGATGGGACAGGGGCCCTCCCTTACGAGCAGTACTTC.

As concerns this clone: The CDR3 carries no conserved terminal phenylalanine or tryptophan, so it likely arises from a read error. CDR3 residues: CSVGTGDGTEAFL. CDR3 DNA: TGCAGCGTTGGGACAGGGGACGGTACTGAAGCTTTCCTT. The V gene is TRBV29-1, the J gene TRBJ1-1; TRBD1 agrees at 9 bases. The CDR3 is made up of 13 amino acids. The V gene's germline CDR1 is SQVTM and CDR2 ANQGSEA. V trimming: 4 bases; J trimming: 5 bases; junction bases outside the gene matches: 5.

With respect to this clone: The sample holds other DNA sequences that translate to the same CDR3. The chain uses TRBV7-9 and TRBJ2-3; 7 bases fit TRBD2. The CDR3 loop spans 13 amino acids. Germline lookup yields CDR1 SEHNR and CDR2 FQNEAQ (reference sequence). The J segment lost 4 bases and the V segment lost 5 bases, leaving 3 bases of the junction unmatched. The CDR3 region has the DNA TGTGCCAGCAGCCTCAGCGGGGCAGATACGCAGTATTTT. Translated, it gives CASSLSGADTQYF.

Note on this clone: Germline and junction disagree at one end, which may indicate a read error. The CDR3 loop reads CSSSGGLSGGNEQYF. CDR3 nucleotide sequence: TGTTCCAGCAGCGGGGGACTGAGCGGGGGGAACGAGCAGTACTTC. The chain recombines TRBV7-9 with TRBJ2-7, with 9 positions matching TRBD2. This CDR3 is built from 15 residues. Per the germline V gene, CDR1 is SEHNR and CDR2 is FQNEAQ (reference sequence).

The rearrangement links TRBV4-1 to TRBJ2-3; D is ambiguous. Germline lookup yields CDR1 MGHRA and CDR2 YSYEKL. With 2 bases removed from V and 4 bases from J, the gap between germline ends came to 7 bases. The CDR3 covers 13 residues. The CDR3 is CASSQNGPDTQYF. DNA of the CDR3: TGCGCCAGCAGCCAAAACGGTCCAGATACGCAGTATTTT.

This clone was seen just once. The genes are TRBV7-2 and TRBJ1-4; D is ambiguous. Germline V gene lookup returns CDR1 SGHTA and CDR2 FQGNSA. The CDR3 loop spans 13 amino acids. V was clipped by 4 bases and J by 8 bases, with 11 bases between them. The CDR3 here is CASSWTPGEKLFF. CDR3 nucleotides: TGTGCCAGCAGCTGGACTCCGGGGGAAAAACTGTTTTTT.

This clone was picked up one time. The chain uses TRBV7-9 and TRBJ2-5, with TRBD2 matching over 12 bases. CDR1 and CDR2 from the germline V gene are SEHNR and FQNEAQ (reference sequence). The CDR3 sequence is 16 residues long. V gave up 3 bases and J gave up 2 bases; unmatched junction bases: 4. The CDR3 spells CASSFWTSGKQETQYF. CDR3 nucleotide sequence: TGTGCCAGCAGCTTCTGGACTAGCGGGAAACAAGAGACCCAGTACTTC.

In DNA form, the CDR3 reads TGTGCCATCAGTGCGGCGGGGTATAATTCACCCCTCCACTTT. Amino acid sequence: CAISAAGYNSPLHF. This chain links TRBV10-3 with TRBJ1-6; D is uncertain. The ends were cut back, 4 bases at V and 4 bases at J, with 8 bases in the middle. CDR1 and CDR2 from the germline V gene are ENHRY and SYGVKD. This CDR3 has 14 amino acids.

The chain has TRBV7-6 and TRBJ1-2, with TRBD1 matching over 9 bases. The V and J ends lost 2 bases and 7 bases, in that order; junction bases with no gene match: 11. CDR1 and CDR2 (germline): SGHVS, FNYEAQ. The CDR3 runs to 16 residues. The CDR3 reads CASSLPGGQGIGGYTF. Here the CDR3 DNA reads TGTGCCAGCAGCTTACCGGGAGGACAGGGGATAGGTGGCTACACCTTC.

The CDR3 is CASSIALGRSISTQHF. The CDR3 DNA reads TGTGCCAGTAGTATAGCCTTGGGGAGGAGTATCAGCACCCAGCATTTT. J is TRBJ1-5 and V is TRBV19; the D is unclear. V lost 1 base and J lost 11, with 21 bases in between. The CDR3 consists of 16 residues. CDR1 and CDR2 from the germline V gene are LNHDA and SQIVND (reference sequence). The variable domain in full, with the rest retrieved from reference TRBV19 and TRBJ1-5, is DGGITQSPKYLFRKEGQNVTLSCEQNLNHDAMYWYRQDPGQGLRLIYYSQIVNDFQKGDIAEGYSVSREKKESFPLTVTSAQKNPTAFYLCASSIALGRSISTQHFGDGTRLSIL.

This clone has just a few counts. The chain has TRBV14 and TRBJ1-2; 8 bases are shared with TRBD1. Looked up from germline, CDR1 is SGHDN and CDR2 is FVKESK. The junction had 11 bases not matched to a gene; V was cut back by 3 bases and J by 5 bases. The CDR3 covers 16 residues. CDR3: CASSHGQGGDGYGYTF. The CDR3 DNA reads TGTGCCAGCAGCCATGGACAGGGAGGCGATGGATATGGCTACACCTTC.

This clone was observed a single time. Sequence at one end of the junction differs from germline and may be a read error. The rearrangement joins TRBV7-7 to TRBJ1-2; D is possibly TRBD1 (5 bases). Germline-derived CDR1 and CDR2 are SSHAT and FNYEAQ (reference sequence). This CDR3 comprises 18 residues. CDR3 bases: TGTGCTAGCAGCCGTAGGGGCGTCGGTTGGGCCCCGAACTATGGCTACACCTTC. It is translated as CASSRRGVGWAPNYGYTF.

V and J are TRBV6-5 and TRBJ1-2; D might be TRBD1 (5 bases). V shed 2 bases and J shed 4 bases, with 11 bases lying between them. This CDR3 has 14 residues. Germline V CDR1 and CDR2: MNHEY, SVGAGI. As DNA, the CDR3 is TGTGCCAGCAGTTACCAGGGTAGTGGCTATGGCTACACCTTC. It specifies CASSYQGSGYGYTF.

Comment on this clone: The same CDR3 can be traced to other DNA sequences in this sample. The J gene is TRBJ1-1, the V gene TRBV4-3, with a possible D match to TRBD1 (5 bases). Trimming stripped 0 bases from V and 5 bases from J, with 13 bases between. CDR3 length equals 15 residues. The germline gives CDR1 LGHNA, CDR2 YSLEER. CDR3 DNA: TGCGCCAGCAGCCAAGATTGGGGGGGTGGGACTGAAGCTTTCTTT. Its protein product is CASSQDWGGGTEAFF.

The J gene is TRBJ2-3, the V gene TRBV7-2, with D unclear. The CDR3 runs 12 residues. CDR1 and CDR2 (germline): SGHTA, FQGNSA. V gave up 3 bases and J gave up 4 bases, with 5 bases separating them. The CDR3 nucleotides are TGTGCCAGCAGCTTTACGGCAGATACGCAGTATTTT. This translates into CASSFTADTQYF.